Listed below are T cell receptor beta chains from one sample, sequenced in a study of CD8+ T cells in alopecia areata. Libraries were prepared by immunoSEQ multiplex PCR; TCRdb keeps only in-frame clonotypes and omits some of them. In the table there are about 120,000 clones, 53% of which are singletons. This specimen was CD4+ T cells sorted from blood, taken at week 4, from a patient treated with tofacitinib. These receptors all stem from a human donor with alopecia areata. The CDR3 runs from the conserved cysteine through the conserved F or W. A D gene is named only where the DNA matches it firmly. Rows give clone size only sometimes, using once, few, many, or a class for an expanded clone.

d_call j_call v_call clone_size cdr3_aa cdr3_nt
TRBD2 TRBJ2-3 TRBV29-1 . CSVSGRVTDTQYF TGCAGCGTTAGCGGGAGGGTGACAGATACGCAGTATTTT
. TRBJ1-1 TRBV7-8 . CASTLTGGNTEAFF TGTGCCAGCACATTGACGGGGGGGAACACTGAAGCTTTCTTT
. TRBJ2-6 TRBV30 . CACQRSGANVLTF TGTGCCTGTCAGCGGTCTGGGGCCAACGTCCTGACTTTC
TRBD2 TRBJ2-2 TRBV29-1 few CSVGLAGGNTGELFF TGCAGCGTTGGCCTAGCGGGGGGGAACACCGGGGAGCTGTTTTTT
. TRBJ2-3 TRBV10-3 many CAISERDTQYF TGTGCCATCAGTGAAAGGGATACGCAGTATTTT
. TRBJ1-1 TRBV25-1 . CASSGTGWGLMNTEAFF TGTGCCAGCAGTGGAACCGGGTGGGGGCTCATGAACACTGAAGCTTTCTTT
. TRBJ2-1 TRBV18 . CASSGNQVLNEQFF TGTGCCAGCTCAGGTAACCAGGTGTTGAATGAGCAGTTCTTC
. TRBJ1-2 TRBV28 . CASAPWGGYTF TGTGCCAGCGCTCCCTGGGGTGGCTACACCTTC
. TRBJ2-2 TRBV5-1 . CASSLRLNTGELFF TGCGCCAGCAGCTTGCGCCTGAACACCGGGGAGCTGTTTTTT
. TRBJ1-5 TRBV11-2 . CASSSRGNQPQHF TGTGCCAGCAGCTCCAGGGGAAATCAGCCCCAGCATTTT
. TRBJ2-5 TRBV5-4 . CASSFNRVSEETQYF TGTGCCAGCAGCTTTAACAGGGTTTCAGAAGAGACCCAGTACTTC
TRBD1 TRBJ1-6 TRBV9 . CASSYYRDRESSPLHF TGTGCCAGCAGTTACTACCGGGACAGGGAGAGCTCACCCCTCCACTTT
. TRBJ1-1 TRBV29-1 . CSAGAGNTEAFF TGCAGCGCTGGGGCCGGGAACACTGAAGCTTTCTTT
. TRBJ1-2 TRBV30 few CAWSAPRYKSGGRRGYTF TGTGCCTGGAGTGCCCCCCGATACAAATCCGGGGGACGTAGAGGCTACACCTTC
. TRBJ2-1 TRBV30 . CAWSKVVWNEQFF TGTGCCTGGAGCAAGGTTGTGTGGAATGAGCAGTTCTTC
TRBD2 TRBJ2-1 TRBV14 few CASSPIAGSSYNEQFF TGTGCCAGCAGCCCGATAGCGGGCAGCTCCTACAATGAGCAGTTCTTC
. TRBJ1-1 TRBV27 . CASSLWTYSEAFF TGTGCCAGCAGTTTATGGACCTACTCTGAAGCTTTCTTT
. TRBJ1-5 TRBV6-5 . CASAGPNQPQHF TGTGCCAGCGCAGGGCCCAATCAGCCCCAGCATTTT
. TRBJ2-7 TRBV6-5 . CASSLTDRLHEQYF TGTGCCAGCAGTTTGACCGACAGGCTACACGAGCAGTACTTC
TRBD1 TRBJ1-4 TRBV29-1 . CSAGTGPNEKLFF TGCAGCGCTGGGACAGGGCCTAATGAAAAACTGTTTTTT
. TRBJ1-6 TRBV30 . CACLEDRGGSPLHF TGTGCCTGCTTAGAGGACCGAGGTGGTTCACCCCTCCACTTT
. TRBJ1-2 TRBV9 . CASSPEVNYGYTF TGTGCCAGCAGCCCGGAAGTTAACTATGGCTACACCTTC
. TRBJ2-5 TRBV30 . CAWSSNQETQYF TGTGCCTGGAGTTCAAACCAAGAGACCCAGTACTTC
. TRBJ1-4 TRBV10-3 few CAISERADSEKLFF TGTGCCATCAGTGAGAGGGCCGACTCAGAAAAACTGTTTTTT
TRBD1 TRBJ1-2 TRBV25-1 . CASSRTGAGPNYGYTF TGTGCCAGCAGCCGGACAGGGGCCGGCCCTAACTATGGCTACACCTTC
. TRBJ2-3 TRBV2 few CVLAADTQYF TGTGTTTTGGCGGCAGATACGCAGTATTTT
. TRBJ1-2 TRBV29-1 . CSVEEMGYGYTF TGCAGCGTTGAGGAGATGGGCTATGGCTACACCTTC
TRBD1 TRBJ2-6 TRBV27 . CASSSQGAGANVLTF TGTGCCAGCAGTTCACAGGGGGCTGGGGCCAACGTCCTGACTTTC
TRBD1 TRBJ2-1 TRBV2 . CASNPVGTGRGSEQFF TGTGCCAGCAACCCAGTGGGGACAGGGAGGGGATCCGAGCAGTTCTTC
. TRBJ2-4 TRBV29-1 . CSARKVGGPLGNIQYF TGCAGCGCCCGAAAGGTGGGAGGCCCCTTAGGGAACATTCAGTACTTC
. TRBJ2-5 TRBV29-1 . CSGGMRGETQYF TGCAGCGGGGGGATGAGGGGTGAGACCCAGTACTTC